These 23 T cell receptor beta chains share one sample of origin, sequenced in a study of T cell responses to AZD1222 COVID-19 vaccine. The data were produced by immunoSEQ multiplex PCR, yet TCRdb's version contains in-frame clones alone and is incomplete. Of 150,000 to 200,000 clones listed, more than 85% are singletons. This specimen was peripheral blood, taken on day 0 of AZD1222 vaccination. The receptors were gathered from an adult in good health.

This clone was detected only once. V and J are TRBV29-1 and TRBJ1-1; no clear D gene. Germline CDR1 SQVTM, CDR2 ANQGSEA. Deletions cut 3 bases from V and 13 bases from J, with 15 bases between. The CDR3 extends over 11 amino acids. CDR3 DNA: TGCAGCGTTGATGGTCCCGGCGGCGTTTTCTTT. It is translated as CSVDGPGGVFF.

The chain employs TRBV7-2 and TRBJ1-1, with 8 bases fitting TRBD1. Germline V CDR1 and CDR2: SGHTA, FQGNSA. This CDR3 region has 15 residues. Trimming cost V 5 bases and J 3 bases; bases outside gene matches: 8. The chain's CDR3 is CASSLDRGRYTEAFF. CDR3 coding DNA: TGTGCCAGCAGCCTCGACAGGGGACGGTACACTGAAGCTTTCTTT.

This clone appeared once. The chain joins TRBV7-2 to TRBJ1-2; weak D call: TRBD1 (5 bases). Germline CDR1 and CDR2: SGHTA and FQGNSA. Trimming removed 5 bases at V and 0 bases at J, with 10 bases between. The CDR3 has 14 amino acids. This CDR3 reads CASSPGTPNYGYTF. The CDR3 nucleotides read TGTGCCAGCAGCCCCGGGACCCCTAACTATGGCTACACCTTC.

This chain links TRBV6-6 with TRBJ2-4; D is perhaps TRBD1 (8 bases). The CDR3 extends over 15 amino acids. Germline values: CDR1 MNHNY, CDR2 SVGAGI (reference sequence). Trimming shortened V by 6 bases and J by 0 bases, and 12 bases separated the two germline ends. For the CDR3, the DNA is TGTGCCAGCAGCACAGGGGGGGTAGCCAAAAACATTCAGTACTTC. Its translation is CASSTGGVAKNIQYF.

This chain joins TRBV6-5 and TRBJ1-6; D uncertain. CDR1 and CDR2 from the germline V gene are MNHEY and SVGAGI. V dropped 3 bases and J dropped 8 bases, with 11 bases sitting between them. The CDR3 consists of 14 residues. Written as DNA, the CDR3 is TGTGCCAGCAGTTATTACATGGCGGATTCACCCCTCCACTTT. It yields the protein CASSYYMADSPLHF.

CDR3 sequence reads: CASSPRGDRDEQYF. In nucleotides, the CDR3 is TGTGCCAGCTCACCACGGGGAGACAGGGATGAGCAGTACTTC. The rearrangement joins TRBV18 to TRBJ2-7, with TRBD1 matching 7 bases. Germline V gene sequence: CDR1 KGHSH, CDR2 LQKENI. The V segment lost 1 base and the J segment 7 bases; nucleotides outside the gene matches: 7. This CDR3 comprises 14 residues.

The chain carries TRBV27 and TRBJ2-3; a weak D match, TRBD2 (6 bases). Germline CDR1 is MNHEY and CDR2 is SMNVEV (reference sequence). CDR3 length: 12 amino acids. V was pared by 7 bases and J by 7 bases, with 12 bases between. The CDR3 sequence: CASMAGKNTQYF. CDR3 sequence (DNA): TGTGCCAGCATGGCGGGAAAAAATACGCAGTATTTT.

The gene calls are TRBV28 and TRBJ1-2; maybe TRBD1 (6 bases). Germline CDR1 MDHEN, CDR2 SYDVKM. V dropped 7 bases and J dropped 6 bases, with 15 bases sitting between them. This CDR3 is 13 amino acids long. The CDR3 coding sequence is TGTGCCAGCACCCTGCAGGGGACGGATGGCTACACCTTC. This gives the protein CASTLQGTDGYTF.

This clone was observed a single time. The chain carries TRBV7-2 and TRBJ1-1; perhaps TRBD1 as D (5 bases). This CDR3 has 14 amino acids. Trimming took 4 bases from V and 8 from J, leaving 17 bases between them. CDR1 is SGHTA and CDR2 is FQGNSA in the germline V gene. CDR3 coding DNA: TGTGCCAGCAGCTCCTCGCCGGGACGGGGGGAAGCTTTCTTT. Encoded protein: CASSSSPGRGEAFF. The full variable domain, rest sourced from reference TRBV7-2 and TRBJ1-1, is GAGVSQSPSNKVTEKGKDVELRCDPISGHTALYWYRQSLGQGLEFLIYFQGNSAPDKSGLPSDRFSAERTGGSVSTLTIQRTQQEDSAVYLCASSSSPGRGEAFFGQGTRLTVV.

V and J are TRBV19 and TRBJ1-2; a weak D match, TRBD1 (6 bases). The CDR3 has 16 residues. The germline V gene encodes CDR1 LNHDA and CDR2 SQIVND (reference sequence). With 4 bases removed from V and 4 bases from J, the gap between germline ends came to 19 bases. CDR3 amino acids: CASSRGVAQGTYGYTF. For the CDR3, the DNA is TGTGCCAGTAGTAGAGGGGTCGCCCAGGGGACCTATGGCTACACCTTC. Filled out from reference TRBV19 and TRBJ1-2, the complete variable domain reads DGGITQSPKYLFRKEGQNVTLSCEQNLNHDAMYWYRQDPGQGLRLIYYSQIVNDFQKGDIAEGYSVSREKKESFPLTVTSAQKNPTAFYLCASSRGVAQGTYGYTFGSGTRLTVV.

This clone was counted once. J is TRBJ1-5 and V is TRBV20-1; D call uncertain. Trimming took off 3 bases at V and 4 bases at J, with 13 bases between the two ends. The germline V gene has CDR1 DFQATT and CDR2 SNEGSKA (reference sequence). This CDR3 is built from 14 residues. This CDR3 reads CSASGLRLNQPQHF. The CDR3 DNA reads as TGCAGTGCTAGTGGTTTGAGGTTGAATCAGCCCCAGCATTTT.

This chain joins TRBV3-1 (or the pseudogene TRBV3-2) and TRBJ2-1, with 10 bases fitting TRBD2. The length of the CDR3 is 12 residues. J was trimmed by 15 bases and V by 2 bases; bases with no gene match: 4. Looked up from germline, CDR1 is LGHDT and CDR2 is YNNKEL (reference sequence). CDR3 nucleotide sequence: TGTGCCAGCAGCCAACAGCGGGAGGGGCCGTTCTTC. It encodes CASSQQREGPFF.

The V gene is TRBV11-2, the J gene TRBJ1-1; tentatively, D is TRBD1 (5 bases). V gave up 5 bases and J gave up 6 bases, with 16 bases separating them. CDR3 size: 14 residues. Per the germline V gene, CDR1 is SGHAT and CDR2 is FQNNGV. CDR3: CASSIVQASAEAFF. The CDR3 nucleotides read TGTGCCAGCAGCATAGTACAGGCGTCGGCTGAAGCTTTCTTT.

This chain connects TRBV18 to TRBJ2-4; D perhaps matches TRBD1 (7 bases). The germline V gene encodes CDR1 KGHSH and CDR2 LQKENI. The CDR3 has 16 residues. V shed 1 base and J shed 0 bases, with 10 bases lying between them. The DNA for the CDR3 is TGTGCCAGCTCACCACGACAGGGACTAGCCAAAAACATTCAGTACTTC. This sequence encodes CASSPRQGLAKNIQYF.

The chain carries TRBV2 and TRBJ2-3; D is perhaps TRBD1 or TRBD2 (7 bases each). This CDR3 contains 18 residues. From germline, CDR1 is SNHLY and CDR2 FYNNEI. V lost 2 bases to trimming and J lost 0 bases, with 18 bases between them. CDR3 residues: CASSELRSGTASTDTQYF. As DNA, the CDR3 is TGTGCCAGCAGTGAACTCCGGAGCGGGACAGCTAGCACAGATACGCAGTATTTT.

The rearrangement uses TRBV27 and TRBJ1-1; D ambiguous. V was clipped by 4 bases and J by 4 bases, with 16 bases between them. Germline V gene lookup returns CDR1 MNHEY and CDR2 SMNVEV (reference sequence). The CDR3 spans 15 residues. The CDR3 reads CASSSLVGEVTEAFF. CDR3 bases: TGTGCCAGCAGTTCGTTGGTTGGGGAGGTCACTGAAGCTTTCTTT.

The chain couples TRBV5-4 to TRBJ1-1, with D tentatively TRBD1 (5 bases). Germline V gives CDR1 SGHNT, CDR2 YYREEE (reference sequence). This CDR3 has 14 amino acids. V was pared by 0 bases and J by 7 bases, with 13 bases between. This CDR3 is CASSLVSGNVEAFF. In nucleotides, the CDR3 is TGTGCCAGCAGCTTGGTGTCAGGGAACGTTGAAGCTTTCTTT.

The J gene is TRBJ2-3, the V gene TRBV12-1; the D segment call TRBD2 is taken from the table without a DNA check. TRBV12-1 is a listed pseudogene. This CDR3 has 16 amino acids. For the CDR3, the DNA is TGTGCCAGCAGCAGGGGACTAGCGGGAGGTGGAGATACGCAGTATTTT. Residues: CASSRGLAGGGDTQYF.

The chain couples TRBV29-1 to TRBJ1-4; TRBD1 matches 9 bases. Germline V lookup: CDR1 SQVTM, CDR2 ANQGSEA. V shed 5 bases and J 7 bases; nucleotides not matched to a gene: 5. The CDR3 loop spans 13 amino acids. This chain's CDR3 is CSVFGTGIEKLFF. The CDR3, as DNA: TGCAGCGTTTTCGGGACAGGGATTGAAAAACTGTTTTTT.

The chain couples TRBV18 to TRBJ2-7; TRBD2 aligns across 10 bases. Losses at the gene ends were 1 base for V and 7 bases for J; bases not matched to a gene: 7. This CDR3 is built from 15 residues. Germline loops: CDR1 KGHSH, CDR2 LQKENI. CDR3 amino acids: CASSPRLAGVEEQYF. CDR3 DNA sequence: TGTGCCAGCTCACCACGGCTAGCGGGAGTGGAAGAGCAGTACTTC.

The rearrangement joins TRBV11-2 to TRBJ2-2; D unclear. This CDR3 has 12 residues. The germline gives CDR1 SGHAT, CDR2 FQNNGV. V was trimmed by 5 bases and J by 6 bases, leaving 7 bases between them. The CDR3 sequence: CASSPFAGELFF. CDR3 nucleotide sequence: TGTGCCAGCAGCCCGTTCGCCGGGGAGCTGTTTTTT.

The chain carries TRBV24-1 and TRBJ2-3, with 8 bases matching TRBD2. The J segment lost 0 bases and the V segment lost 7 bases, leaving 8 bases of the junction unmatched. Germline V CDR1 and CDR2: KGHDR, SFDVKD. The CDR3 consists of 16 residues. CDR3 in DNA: TGTGCCACCAGCCTTACGACTAGCGTTAGCACAGATACGCAGTATTTT. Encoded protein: CATSLTTSVSTDTQYF.

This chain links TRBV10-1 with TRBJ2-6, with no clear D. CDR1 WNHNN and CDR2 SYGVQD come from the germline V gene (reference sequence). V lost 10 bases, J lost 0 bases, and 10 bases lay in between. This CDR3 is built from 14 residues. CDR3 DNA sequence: TGCGCCACCCCGATAACCTCTGGGGCCAACGTCCTGACTTTC. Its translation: CATPITSGANVLTF.